A selection of T cell receptor beta chains follows, all from one sample in a study of cytomegalovirus exposure and HLA in healthy donors. The assay was immunoSEQ multiplex PCR, and TCRdb's table has in-frame clones only and misses some. Of approximately 170,000 clones listed, about 63% are singletons. Input material: PBMCs. The receptors originated from a woman in her forties in good health and CMV-seropositive. Each CDR3 is given with its conserved first and last residue. The order of the fields is clone size, D gene, J gene, V gene, CDR3 protein, CDR3 DNA. The D gene is left open where the match is weak. Some rows mark clone size as missing; the rest say once, few, many or name a class of expanded clone.

>once|TRBD2|TRBJ2-2|TRBV2
CASTGGTSGRTTGELFF
TGTGCCAGCACAGGCGGGACTAGCGGGAGGACCACCGGGGAGCTGTTTTTT
>few|TRBD1|TRBJ1-5|TRBV19
CASNDLLRDRGVQPQHF
TGTGCCAGCAATGATCTGCTTCGGGACAGGGGAGTTCAGCCCCAGCATTTT
>-|-|TRBJ1-6|TRBV7-2
CASSAETGFNSPLHF
TGTGCCAGCAGCGCCGAGACAGGTTTTAATTCACCCCTCCACTTT
>-|-|TRBJ1-3|TRBV7-2
CASSRAVSSTIYF
TGTGCCAGCAGCCGCGCGGTCAGTAGCACCATATATTTT
>-|TRBD2|TRBJ2-7|TRBV6-5
CASSQREGTYEQYF
TGTGCCAGTTCCCAGCGGGAGGGTACCTACGAGCAGTACTTC
>once|TRBD2|TRBJ2-7|TRBV5-1
CASSLLASGESYEQYF
TGCGCCAGCAGCTTGTTGGCGAGCGGGGAGTCCTACGAGCAGTACTTC
>-|TRBD1|TRBJ2-1|TRBV15
CATSRGGQGFNEQFF
TGTGCCACCAGCAGAGGGGGACAGGGATTCAATGAGCAGTTCTTC
>-|-|TRBJ2-7|TRBV2
CASSEGRTDPYEQYF
TGTGCCAGCAGTGAAGGCAGGACTGACCCCTACGAGCAGTACTTC
>once|-|TRBJ2-1|TRBV27
CASSLRRGNNEQFF
TGTGCCAGCAGTTTACGTCGAGGGAACAATGAGCAGTTCTTC
>-|TRBD1|TRBJ2-7|TRBV18
CASPLDRAEQYF
TGTGCCAGCCCATTAGACAGGGCCGAGCAGTACTTC
>-|TRBD1|TRBJ2-7|TRBV6-5
CASSYGQGAMDEQYF
TGTGCCAGCAGTTACGGGCAGGGGGCGATGGACGAGCAGTACTTC
>-|-|TRBJ2-7|TRBV5-1
CASSQLASAYEQYF
TGCGCCAGCAGCCAATTAGCTAGCGCCTACGAGCAGTACTTC
>-|TRBD1|TRBJ1-6|TRBV5-6
CASSAGQGEDSPLHF
TGTGCCAGCAGCGCGGGACAGGGCGAGGATTCACCCCTCCACTTT
>-|TRBD1|TRBJ2-5|TRBV5-1
CASSYDRGGTETQYF
TGCGCCAGCAGCTACGACAGGGGAGGTACAGAGACCCAGTACTTC
>-|-|TRBJ1-1|TRBV13
CASSSHTEAFF
TGTGCCAGCAGCTCTCACACTGAAGCTTTCTTT
>-|TRBD2|TRBJ2-1|TRBV7-2
CASSLVVALAGGNEQFF
TGTGCCAGCAGCTTAGTGGTAGCCCTAGCGGGAGGCAATGAGCAGTTCTTC
>few|-|TRBJ2-3|TRBV9
CASSLASGSTDTQYF
TGTGCCAGCAGCCTTGCGAGCGGAAGCACAGATACGCAGTATTTT
>few|TRBD1|TRBJ1-2|TRBV6-1
CASSELAGGRGYTF
TGTGCCAGCAGTGAATTGGCAGGGGGCAGGGGCTACACCTTC
>few|TRBD1|TRBJ1-2|TRBV19
CASSIDRGTGVYGYTF
TGTGCCAGTAGTATAGATAGGGGGACAGGAGTCTATGGCTACACCTTC
>few|TRBD2|TRBJ2-1|TRBV5-8
CASSSDGGAGNEQFF
TGTGCCAGCAGCTCCGACGGGGGGGCCGGGAATGAGCAGTTCTTC
>-|-|TRBJ1-1|TRBV19
CASRKQPKAFF
TGTGCCAGTAGGAAACAGCCCAAAGCTTTCTTT
>-|TRBD2|TRBJ2-7|TRBV27
CASSFAGGQNEQYF
TGTGCCAGCAGTTTCGCGGGAGGGCAGAACGAGCAGTACTTC
>once|-|TRBJ2-7|TRBV4-1
CASSQDPRGTATYEQYF
TGCGCCAGCAGCCAAGATCCCCGCGGGACAGCCACCTACGAGCAGTACTTC
>-|-|TRBJ2-1|TRBV7-2
CASSLKGVNEQFF
TGTGCCAGCAGCTTAAAAGGGGTGAATGAGCAGTTCTTC